The 17 T cell receptor beta chains below come from one sample, sequenced in a study of regulatory T cells in long-lasting Graves disease. Sequencing libraries for TCR beta were prepared with iRepertoire HTBI primers and Arm-PCR of CDR3 regions. A single record per CDR3 protein comes from TCRdb applying MiXCR to the multiplex PCR reads. Of a few hundred thousand distinct CDR3 sequences in the sample, roughly 10% were seen once. As for time point: newly diagnosed GD, antithyroid drugs for less than 3 months. There was RNA extracted from PBMCs, and the TCR library was made from it. This same sample was also taken into another study, of T cells in Graves' hyperthyroidism and ophthalmopathy.

This sample comprised peripheral blood mononuclear cells (PBMCs), obtained at new diagnosis, from a patient treated with antithyroid drugs. These receptors were collected from a woman aged 18 to 35 with Graves disease.

There are many counts of this clonotype. V and J are TRBV27 and TRBJ2-5; D may be TRBD2 (5 bases). The V and J ends lost 2 bases and 7 bases respectively, with 11 bases between them. CDR1 and CDR2 (germline): MNHEY, SMNVEV (reference sequence). This CDR3 is 13 amino acids long. CDR3 protein: CASSLGLRGTQYF. The CDR3 nucleotides are TGTGCCAGCAGTTTAGGACTCCGGGGGACCCAGTACTTC.

This clonotype was recorded many times. The rearrangement joins TRBV15 to TRBJ1-1, with D uncertain. The CDR3 totals 18 residues. The V gene lost 0 bases and the J gene lost 0 bases, with 17 bases spanning the gap. Germline loops: CDR1 LNHNV, CDR2 YYDKDF (reference sequence). CDR3 sequence (DNA): TGTGCCACCAGCAGAGATGGGGTCTGGGCAAGATTGAACACTGAAGCTTTCTTT. As protein: CATSRDGVWARLNTEAFF.

This clonotype was counted at least ten times. The chain is built from TRBV27 and TRBJ2-2, with 15 bases aligning to TRBD2. J lost 7 bases, V lost 2 bases, and 8 bases had no gene match. Germline CDR1 MNHEY, CDR2 SMNVEV (reference sequence). This CDR3 is 18 amino acids long. The CDR3 region is CASSLLTRTSGRVGELFF. CDR3 DNA sequence: TGTGCCAGCAGTTTACTGACCAGGACTAGCGGGAGGGTCGGGGAGCTGTTTTTT.

This clonotype was observed at least ten times. The genes are TRBV13 and TRBJ1-6; 7 bases fit TRBD1. This CDR3 comprises 17 residues. Germline V gene sequence: CDR1 PRHDT, CDR2 FYEKMQ (reference sequence). After removal of 4 bases from V and 7 bases from J, the junction contained 13 bases not matched to a gene. CDR3 loop: CASSSIRQGVRNSPLHF. DNA of the CDR3: TGTGCCAGCAGCTCTATAAGACAGGGAGTGAGGAATTCACCCCTCCACTTT. The entire variable domain, with the rest obtained from reference TRBV13 and TRBJ1-6, is as follows: AAGVIQSPRHLIKEKRETATLKCYPIPRHDTVYWYQQGPGQDPQFLISFYEKMQSDKGSIPDRFSAQQFSDYHSELNMSSLELGDSALYFCASSSIRQGVRNSPLHFGNGTRLTVT.

This clonotype was recorded many times. V gene TRBV7-9 combines with J gene TRBJ2-1; D not certain. V was clipped by 1 base and J by 14 bases, with 9 bases between them. Germline loops: CDR1 SEHNR, CDR2 FQNEAQ (reference sequence). This CDR3 has 11 residues. CDR3 sequence: CASSLGWEKFF. As DNA, the CDR3 is TGTGCCAGCAGCTTAGGGTGGGAAAAGTTCTTC.

The sample holds many counts of this clonotype. The chain is built from TRBV15 and TRBJ2-1; TRBD1 matches 9 bases. This CDR3 comprises 16 residues. CDR1 and CDR2 (germline): LNHNV, YYDKDF (reference sequence). The V gene end was trimmed by 2 bases and the J gene end by 2 bases; junction bases not matched to a gene: 4. The CDR3, as DNA: TGTGCCACCAGCAGAAACACAGGGGGCCCCTACAATGAGCAGTTCTTC. Amino acid sequence: CATSRNTGGPYNEQFF.

This clonotype has ten or more counts. V is TRBV20-1 and J is TRBJ2-7, with TRBD1 matching over 7 bases. With V trimmed by 3 bases and J by 7 bases, 12 bases remained unmatched. Germline V gene data show CDR1 as DFQATT and CDR2 as SNEGSKA (reference sequence). The CDR3 consists of 14 residues. For the CDR3, the DNA is TGCAGTGCTAGTGAGACAGGGAACCCTGGGGAGCAGTACTTC. This translates into CSASETGNPGEQYF.

For this clonotype: A much bigger clone sits one base away, suggesting this may be a read error. The rearrangement joins TRBV3-1 to TRBJ2-5, with 9 bases lining up with TRBD2. The CDR3 consists of 14 residues. V lost 4 bases to trimming and J lost 5 bases; unmatched junction nucleotides: 5. Germline V gene data show CDR1 as LGHDT and CDR2 as YNNKEL (reference sequence). CDR3 coding DNA: TGTGCCAGCAGCCGCGGGGGGGCAGCTGAGACCCAGTACTTC. It encodes CASSRGGAAETQYF.

This chain links TRBV7-9 with TRBJ2-2; 10 positions match TRBD1. This CDR3 is built from 15 residues. J was trimmed by 7 bases and V by 4 bases; bases with no gene match: 6. Germline loops: CDR1 SEHNR, CDR2 FQNEAQ (reference sequence). The CDR3 DNA is TGTGCCAGCAGCTCCAGGACAGGGGGAGGCGGGGAGCTGTTTTTT. Encoded protein: CASSSRTGGGGELFF. The full variable domain, with the rest looked up from reference TRBV7-9 and TRBJ2-2, is DTGVSQNPRHKITKRGQNVTFRCDPISEHNRLYWYRQTLGQGPEFLTYFQNEAQLEKSRLLSDRFSAERPKGSFSTLEIQRTEQGDSAMYLCASSSRTGGGGELFFGEGSRLTVL.

This clonotype was counted ten times or more. The chain uses TRBV19 and TRBJ1-6; no clear D gene. CDR3 size: 15 residues. With 6 bases removed from V and 0 bases from J, the gap between germline ends came to 9 bases. In germline, CDR1 is LNHDA, CDR2 SQIVND (reference sequence). The CDR3 loop reads CASSLESSYNSPLHF. In DNA, the CDR3 is TGTGCCAGTAGCCTGGAGAGCTCCTATAATTCACCCCTCCACTTT.

The chain couples TRBV5-8 to TRBJ1-2; 9 bases are a match to TRBD1. Germline trimming cut 1 base from V and 5 bases from J; bases unmatched to any gene: 6. Germline V CDR1 and CDR2: SGHTS, YDEGEE. This CDR3 region has 15 residues. CDR3: CASSLTGQGLYGYTF. The CDR3 DNA reads as TGTGCCAGCAGCTTGACGGGACAGGGTTTATATGGCTACACCTTC.

The V call is TRBV11-2, the J call TRBJ2-3, with 13 bases lining up with TRBD2. CDR3 length equals 18 residues. Trimming removed 5 bases from V and 2 bases from J; junction bases left unmatched: 10. Germline values: CDR1 SGHAT, CDR2 FQNNGV. The CDR3 loop is CASSGGTSGKGNTDTQYF. The CDR3 region has the DNA TGTGCCAGCAGCGGTGGGACTAGCGGGAAAGGCAACACAGATACGCAGTATTTT.

This clonotype was counted ten times or more. The gene calls are TRBV30 and TRBJ1-1; D is possibly TRBD1 (5 bases). The CDR3 extends over 15 amino acids. Trimming removed 1 base from V and 0 bases from J, with 12 bases in between. Germline values: CDR1 GTSNPN, CDR2 SVGIG (reference sequence). DNA for the CDR3: TGTGCCTGGAGTGAGTGGACATCCCTGAACACTGAAGCTTTCTTT. Its protein is CAWSEWTSLNTEAFF. The whole variable domain, remainder taken from reference TRBV30 and TRBJ1-1, is SQTIHQWPATLVQPVGSPLSLECTVEGTSNPNLYWYRQAAGRGLQLLFYSVGIGQISSEVPQNLSASRPQDRQFILSSKKLLLSDSGFYLCAWSEWTSLNTEAFFGQGTRLTVV.

This clonotype was found a few times. The chain couples TRBV14 to TRBJ1-3; D is possibly TRBD1 (5 bases). Germline-derived CDR1 and CDR2 are SGHDN and FVKESK. V lost 1 base and J lost 2, with 12 bases in between. The CDR3 runs 16 residues. CDR3 in DNA: TGTGCCAGCAGCCAAGGGCCAGGGTTTGCTGGAAACACCATATATTTT. Its protein is CASSQGPGFAGNTIYF. Complete variable domain (other parts from reference TRBV14 and TRBJ1-3): EAGVTQFPSHSVIEKGQTVTLRCDPISGHDNLYWYRRVMGKEIKFLLHFVKESKQDESGMPNNRFLAERTGGTYSTLKVQPAELEDSGVYFCASSQGPGFAGNTIYFGEGSWLTVV.

In this sample, this clonotype turned up many times. The chain combines TRBV12-3 or TRBV12-4 with TRBJ2-3; tentatively, D is TRBD1 or TRBD2 (5 bases each). V lost 2 bases and J 6 bases, leaving 12 bases between the germline ends. This CDR3 is built from 14 residues. CDR3 bases: TGTGCCAGCAGTTTATCGAGGGGATCGGATACGCAGTATTTT. This gives the protein CASSLSRGSDTQYF.

The rearrangement links TRBV2 to TRBJ2-5; 9 bases agree with TRBD2. The CDR3 has 15 residues. Germline CDR1 SNHLY, CDR2 FYNNEI. V was clipped by 7 bases and J by 2 bases; unmatched bases: 8. The CDR3 region is CASNQREVTQETQYF. The CDR3 bases are TGTGCCAGCAATCAGCGGGAGGTAACTCAAGAGACCCAGTACTTC. Full variable domain (missing parts from reference TRBV2 and TRBJ2-5): EPEVTQTPSHQVTQMGQEVILRCVPISNHLYFYWYRQILGQKVEFLVSFYNNEISEKSEIFDDQFSVERPDGSNFTLKIRSTKLEDSAMYFCASNQREVTQETQYFGPGTRLLVL.

This clonotype came up a few times. The chain is built from TRBV6-1 and TRBJ1-5; D might be TRBD1 (6 bases). The V end lost 5 bases, the J end lost 6 bases, and 14 bases lay between the germline ends. Germline lookup yields CDR1 MNHNS and CDR2 SASEGT. This CDR3 contains 14 residues. CDR3 residues: CASSYMGGLQPQHF. For the CDR3, the DNA is TGTGCCAGCAGTTACATGGGGGGGCTTCAGCCCCAGCATTTT.